This T cell receptor (beta chain) is from a study of blood T cells in healthy people across ages. This clonotype was seen a single time. The V gene's germline CDR1 is ENHRY and CDR2 SYGVKD. CDR3 length: 12 residues. A second PCR of about 7 to 12 cycles used a sample-barcoded 5' primer and a J-beta primer mix. TCRdb re-analysed the 5' RACE reads in MiXCR, keeping a single row per CDR3 protein. Of almost 300,000 distinct CDR3 sequences listed, 27% are singletons. The sequence derives from a woman aged 65 to 85 in good health. Material for sequencing was blood. V is TRBV10-3 and J is TRBJ2-1; D not resolved. The J call may be incorrect, as the DNA end agrees better with TRBJ2-7. This CDR3 is CAISPLSYEQYF. DNA for the CDR3: TGTGCCATCAGCCCTCTCTCCTACGAGCAGTACTTC.